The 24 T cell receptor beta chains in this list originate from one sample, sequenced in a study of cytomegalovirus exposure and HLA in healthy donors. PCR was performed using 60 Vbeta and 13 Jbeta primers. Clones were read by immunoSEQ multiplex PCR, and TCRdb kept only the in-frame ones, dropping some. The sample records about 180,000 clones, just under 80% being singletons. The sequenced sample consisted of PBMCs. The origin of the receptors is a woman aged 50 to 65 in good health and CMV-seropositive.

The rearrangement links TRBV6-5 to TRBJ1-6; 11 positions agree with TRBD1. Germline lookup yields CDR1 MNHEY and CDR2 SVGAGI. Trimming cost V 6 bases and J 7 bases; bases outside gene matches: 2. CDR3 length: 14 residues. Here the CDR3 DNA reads TGTGCCAGCAGGGGGACAGGGGGGAATTCACCCCTCCACTTT. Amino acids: CASRGTGGNSPLHF.

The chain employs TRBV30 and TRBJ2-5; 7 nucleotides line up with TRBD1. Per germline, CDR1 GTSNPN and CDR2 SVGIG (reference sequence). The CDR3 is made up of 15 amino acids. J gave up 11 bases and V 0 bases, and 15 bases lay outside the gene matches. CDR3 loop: CAWSVRRQGEVKQYF. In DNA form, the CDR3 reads TGTGCCTGGAGTGTTAGGCGGCAGGGGGAAGTAAAGCAGTACTTC.

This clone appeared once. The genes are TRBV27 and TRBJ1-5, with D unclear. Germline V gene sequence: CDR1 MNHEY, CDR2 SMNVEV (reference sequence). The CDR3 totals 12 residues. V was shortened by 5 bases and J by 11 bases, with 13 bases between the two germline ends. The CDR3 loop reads CASSIPGGTQHF. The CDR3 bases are TGTGCCAGCAGTATCCCTGGAGGGACCCAGCATTTT.

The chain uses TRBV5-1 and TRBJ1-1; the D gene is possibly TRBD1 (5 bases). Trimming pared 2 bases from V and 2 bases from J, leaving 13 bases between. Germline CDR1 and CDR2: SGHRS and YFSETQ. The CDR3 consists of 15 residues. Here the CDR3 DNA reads TGCGCCAGCAGCTTTAACGACAGAATAAACACTGAAGCTTTCTTT. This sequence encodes CASSFNDRINTEAFF. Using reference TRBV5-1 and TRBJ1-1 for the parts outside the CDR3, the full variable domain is KAGVTQTPRYLIKTRGQQVTLSCSPISGHRSVSWYQQTPGQGLQFLFEYFSETQRNKGNFPGRFSGRQFSNSRSEMNVSTLELGDSALYLCASSFNDRINTEAFFGQGTRLTVV.

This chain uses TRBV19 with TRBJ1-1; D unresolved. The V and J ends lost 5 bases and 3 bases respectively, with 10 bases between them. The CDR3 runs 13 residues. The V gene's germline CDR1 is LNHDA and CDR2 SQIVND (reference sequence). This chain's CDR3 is CASSEGADTEAFF. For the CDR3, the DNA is TGTGCCAGTAGTGAGGGCGCGGACACTGAAGCTTTCTTT.

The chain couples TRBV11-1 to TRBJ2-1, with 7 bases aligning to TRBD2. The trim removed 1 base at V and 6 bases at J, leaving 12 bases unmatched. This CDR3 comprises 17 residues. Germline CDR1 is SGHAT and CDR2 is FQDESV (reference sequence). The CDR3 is CASSLGWGREGGNEQFF. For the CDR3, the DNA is TGTGCCAGCAGCTTAGGTTGGGGGAGGGAAGGTGGCAATGAGCAGTTCTTC. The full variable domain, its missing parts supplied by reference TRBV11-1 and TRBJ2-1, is EAEVAQSPRYKITEKSQAVAFWCDPISGHATLYWYRQILGQGPELLVQFQDESVVDDSQLPKDRFSAERLKGVDSTLKIQPAELGDSAMYLCASSLGWGREGGNEQFFGPGTRLTVL.

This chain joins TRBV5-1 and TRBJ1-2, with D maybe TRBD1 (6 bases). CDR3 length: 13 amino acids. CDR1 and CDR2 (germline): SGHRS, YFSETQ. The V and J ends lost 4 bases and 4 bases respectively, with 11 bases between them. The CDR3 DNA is TGCGCCAGCAGCCCCGGACAGCTCTATGGCTACACCTTC. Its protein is CASSPGQLYGYTF.

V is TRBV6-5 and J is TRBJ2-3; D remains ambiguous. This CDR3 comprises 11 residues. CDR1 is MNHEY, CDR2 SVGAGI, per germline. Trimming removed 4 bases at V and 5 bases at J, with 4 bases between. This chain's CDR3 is CASSSLDTQYF. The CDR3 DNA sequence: TGTGCCAGCAGTTCATTAGATACGCAGTATTTT.

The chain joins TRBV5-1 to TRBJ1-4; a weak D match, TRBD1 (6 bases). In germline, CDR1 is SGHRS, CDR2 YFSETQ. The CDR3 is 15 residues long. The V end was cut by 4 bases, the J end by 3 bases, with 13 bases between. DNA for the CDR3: TGCGCCAGCAGCCCGAAACAGGGACCTAATGAAAAACTGTTTTTT. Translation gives CASSPKQGPNEKLFF.

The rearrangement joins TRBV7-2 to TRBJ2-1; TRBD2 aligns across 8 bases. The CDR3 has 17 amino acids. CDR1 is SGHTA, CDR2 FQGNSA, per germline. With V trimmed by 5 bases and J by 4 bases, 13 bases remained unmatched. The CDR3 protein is CASSQYSAGGNYNEQFF. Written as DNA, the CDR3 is TGTGCCAGCAGCCAGTACTCGGCGGGGGGCAATTACAATGAGCAGTTCTTC.

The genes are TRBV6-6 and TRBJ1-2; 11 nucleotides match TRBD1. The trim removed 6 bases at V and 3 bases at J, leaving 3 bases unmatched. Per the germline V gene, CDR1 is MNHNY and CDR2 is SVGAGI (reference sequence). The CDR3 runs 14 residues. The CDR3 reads CASRRTGGDYGYTF. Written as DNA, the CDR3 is TGTGCCAGCAGACGGACAGGGGGCGACTATGGCTACACCTTC.

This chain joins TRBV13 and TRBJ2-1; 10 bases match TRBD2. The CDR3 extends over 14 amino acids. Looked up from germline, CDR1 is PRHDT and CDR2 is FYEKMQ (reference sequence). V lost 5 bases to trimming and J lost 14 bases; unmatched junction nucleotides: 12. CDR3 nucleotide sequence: TGTGCCAGCAGCCCTCGGACTAGCGGAACAGGGAAGTTCTTC. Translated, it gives CASSPRTSGTGKFF.

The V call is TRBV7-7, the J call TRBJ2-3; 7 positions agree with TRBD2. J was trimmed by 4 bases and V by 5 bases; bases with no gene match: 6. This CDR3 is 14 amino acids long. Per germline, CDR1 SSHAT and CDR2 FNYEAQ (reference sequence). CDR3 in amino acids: CASSARTSADTQYF. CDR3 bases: TGTGCCAGCAGCGCCCGGACTAGTGCAGATACGCAGTATTTT.

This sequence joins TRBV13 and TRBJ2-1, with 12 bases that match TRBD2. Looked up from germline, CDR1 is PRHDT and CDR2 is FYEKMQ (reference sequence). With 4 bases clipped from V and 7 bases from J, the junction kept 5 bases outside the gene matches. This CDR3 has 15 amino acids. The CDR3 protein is CASSSGLAGRNEQFF. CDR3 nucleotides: TGTGCCAGCAGCTCAGGACTAGCGGGGAGGAATGAGCAGTTCTTC. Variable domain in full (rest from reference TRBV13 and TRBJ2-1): AAGVIQSPRHLIKEKRETATLKCYPIPRHDTVYWYQQGPGQDPQFLISFYEKMQSDKGSIPDRFSAQQFSDYHSELNMSSLELGDSALYFCASSSGLAGRNEQFFGPGTRLTVL.

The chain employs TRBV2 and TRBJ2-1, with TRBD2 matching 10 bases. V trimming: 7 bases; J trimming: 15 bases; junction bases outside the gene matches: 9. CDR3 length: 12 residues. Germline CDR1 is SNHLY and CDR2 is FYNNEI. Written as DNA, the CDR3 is TGTGCCAGCACCCAAGGGAGCGGGAGGGCGTTCTTC. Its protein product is CASTQGSGRAFF.

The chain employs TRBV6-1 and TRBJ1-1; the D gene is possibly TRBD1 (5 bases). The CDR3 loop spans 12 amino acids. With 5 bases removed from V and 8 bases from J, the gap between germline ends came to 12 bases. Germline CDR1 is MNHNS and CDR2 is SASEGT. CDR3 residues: CASSFLGAEAFF. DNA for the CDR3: TGTGCCAGCAGTTTTCTAGGGGCGGAAGCTTTCTTT.

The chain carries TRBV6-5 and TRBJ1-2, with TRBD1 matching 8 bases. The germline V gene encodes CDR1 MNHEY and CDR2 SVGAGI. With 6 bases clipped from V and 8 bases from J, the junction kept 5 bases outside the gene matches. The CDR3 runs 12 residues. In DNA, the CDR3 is TGTGCCAGCAGCGAATGGACAGGGGGCTACACCTTC. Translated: CASSEWTGGYTF.

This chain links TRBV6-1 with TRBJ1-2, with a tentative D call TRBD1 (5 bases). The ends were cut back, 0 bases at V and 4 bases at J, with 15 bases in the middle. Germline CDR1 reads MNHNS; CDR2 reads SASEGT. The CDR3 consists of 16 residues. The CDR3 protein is CASSEALQGSFYGYTF. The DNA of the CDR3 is TGTGCCAGCAGTGAAGCGCTTCAGGGCAGTTTCTATGGCTACACCTTC.

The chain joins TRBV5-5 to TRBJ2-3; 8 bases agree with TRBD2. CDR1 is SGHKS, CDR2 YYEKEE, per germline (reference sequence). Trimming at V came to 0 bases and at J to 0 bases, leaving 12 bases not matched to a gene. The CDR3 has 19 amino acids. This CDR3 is CASSLGSSGGSASTDTQYF. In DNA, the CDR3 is TGTGCCAGCAGCTTGGGGTCAAGCGGGGGTTCAGCTAGCACAGATACGCAGTATTTT.

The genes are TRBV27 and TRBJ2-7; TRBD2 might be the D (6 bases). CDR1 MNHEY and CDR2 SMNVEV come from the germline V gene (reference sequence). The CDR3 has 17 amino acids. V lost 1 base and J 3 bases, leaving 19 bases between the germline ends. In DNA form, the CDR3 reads TGTGCCAGCAGTTTATGGGCAGGCACGGGGCGGGGCTACGAGCAGTACTTC. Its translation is CASSLWAGTGRGYEQYF.

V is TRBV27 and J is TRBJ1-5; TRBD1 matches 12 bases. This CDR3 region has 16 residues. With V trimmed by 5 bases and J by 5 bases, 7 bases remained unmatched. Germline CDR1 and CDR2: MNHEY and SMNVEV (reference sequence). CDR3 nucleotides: TGTGCCAGCAGTCCCGGGACAGGGGGCATGCATCAGCCCCAGCATTTT. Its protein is CASSPGTGGMHQPQHF.

The CDR3 nucleotides are TGTGCCTGTGATGAGACCCAAAGAAGGGGCTATGGCTACACCTTC. This gives the protein CACDETQRRGYGYTF. The chain joins TRBV30 to TRBJ1-2; a possible D gene is TRBD1 (5 bases). The germline gives CDR1 GTSNPN, CDR2 SVGIG (reference sequence). Trimming stripped 6 bases from V and 4 bases from J, with 21 bases between. The CDR3 loop spans 15 amino acids. The full variable domain, completed using reference TRBV30 and TRBJ1-2, is SQTIHQWPATLVQPVGSPLSLECTVEGTSNPNLYWYRQAAGRGLQLLFYSVGIGQISSEVPQNLSASRPQDRQFILSSKKLLLSDSGFYLCACDETQRRGYGYTFGSGTRLTVV.

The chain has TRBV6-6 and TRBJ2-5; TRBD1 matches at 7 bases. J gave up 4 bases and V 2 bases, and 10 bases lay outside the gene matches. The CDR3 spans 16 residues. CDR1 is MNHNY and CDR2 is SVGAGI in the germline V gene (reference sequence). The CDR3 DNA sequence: TGTGCCAGCAGTTACCGCCAGACAGGGCTCGGAGAGACCCAGTACTTC. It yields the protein CASSYRQTGLGETQYF.

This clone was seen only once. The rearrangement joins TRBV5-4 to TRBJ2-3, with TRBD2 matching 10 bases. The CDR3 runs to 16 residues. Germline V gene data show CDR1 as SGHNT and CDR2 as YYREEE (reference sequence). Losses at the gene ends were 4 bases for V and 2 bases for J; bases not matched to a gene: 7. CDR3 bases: TGTGCCAGCAGCGCCCCACTAGCGGGGAACACAGATACGCAGTATTTT. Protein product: CASSAPLAGNTDTQYF.